This T cell receptor beta chain was profiled in a study of blood T cell repertoires in COVID-19. In the study overall: There were acute and convalescent COVID-19 samples, and they came from the United States, Italy and Spain. PBMCs, B-cell-depleted T cells, or T cells were the source of the cDNA or gDNA that made up the material.

Authors' data handling: For nucleated cells, counts were estimated from reference gene primer amplification. Profiling relied on immunoSEQ multiplex PCR, and the TCRdb table lists in-frame clones only, not all of them. That table gives V, J and clone size, and the DNA gave D and trimming. The sample comprises more than 11,000 clones, about 83% of which are singletons, and approximately 26% rests with the top ten. The CDR3 extends over 13 amino acids. Trimming took 4 bases from V and 2 from J; bases not matched to a gene: 2. This sequence was found in a woman aged 55-69 years with acute or convalescent COVID-19. V gene TRBV12-3 or TRBV12-4 combines with J gene TRBJ2-7, with 7 bases aligning to TRBD1. Sequenced input: peripheral blood. The CDR3 reads CASSSDRTYEQYF. CDR3 coding DNA: TGTGCCAGCAGTTCGGACAGGACCTACGAGCAGTACTTC.